The entry below describes one TCR beta chain. This entry comes from a study of blood T cell repertoires in COVID-19. For the study at large: PBMCs, B-cell-depleted T cells, or T cells were the source of the cDNA or gDNA that made up the material.

Each participant's cohort was designated according to participant-reported clinical history. Exposed study participants had met a COVID-19 case within 2 weeks before entry. Study processing details: Reference gene primer amplification yielded estimated nucleated cell counts. Repertoires were generated with immunoSEQ multiplex PCR, while TCRdb's copy carries only in-frame clones and drops some. Clone size and the V and J calls come from that table; the DNA yielded D and trimming. The sample lists hundreds of thousands of clones, 75% to 90% seen once, with about 4.7% in the top ten. Germline CDR1 is LNHDA and CDR2 is SQIVND (reference sequence). V lost 0 bases and J lost 2; bases outside the gene matches: 3. The CDR3 has 15 residues.

Sequencing was done on a sample of PBMCs or T cells enriched from blood (not recorded which). The source of this sequence is a woman aged 25 to 39 who had been exposed to COVID-19. This chain joins TRBV19 and TRBJ1-2; TRBD1 agrees at 7 bases. CDR3 coding DNA: TGTGCCAGTAGTATAGAAAGGGGGCCGAACTATGGCTACACCTTC. It codes for CASSIERGPNYGYTF.